This paragraph covers one TCR beta chain sequence. Its antigen is not known. This record comes from a study of T cell responses to AZD1222 COVID-19 vaccine. J gave up 4 bases and V 3 bases, and 14 bases lay outside the gene matches. CDR3 length: 18 residues. Germline CDR1 and CDR2: SGHAT and FQNNGV. TCRdb keeps only in-frame clones here, not all; method: immunoSEQ multiplex PCR. The sample holds approximately 42,000 clones, around 88% seen once. Second doses at about 4 or about 12 weeks were pooled. Study-level points and caveats: The breadth and depth of Spike-specific TCRs increased once two AZD1222 doses had been given. Seropositive at baseline were only six AZD1222 recipients. With dominance at 160-218 and 743-854, vaccine-associated CD4 TCRs spanned spike.

The specimen was peripheral blood, collected 28 days after the second AZD1222 dose. The sequence derives from an adult who received the AZD1222 COVID-19 vaccine. The chain uses TRBV11-2 and TRBJ2-2, with TRBD2 matching over 7 bases. The CDR3 DNA sequence: TGTGCCAGCAGCTTGAGGTGGGGGACTACCTCCGGCACCGGGGAGCTGTTTTTT. Translation gives CASSLRWGTTSGTGELFF. The variable domain in full, completed from reference TRBV11-2 and TRBJ2-2, reads EAGVAQSPRYKIIEKRQSVAFWCNPISGHATLYWYQQILGQGPKLLIQFQNNGVVDDSQLPKDRFSAERLKGVDSTLKIQPAKLEDSAVYLCASSLRWGTTSGTGELFFGEGSRLTVL.